The source of this TCR beta chain is a study of shared T cell receptors in the human thymus. The method was immunoSEQ multiplex PCR; TCRdb's version includes in-frame clones alone and lacks a portion of them. The table shows hundreds of thousands of clones, with around 87% occurring only once. Germline CDR1 MNHEY, CDR2 SVGAGI. V was pared by 4 bases and J by 1 base, with 16 bases between. This CDR3 comprises 16 residues. The sample was also reused in another study, on human thymus T cells. In that study: The people who donated were healthy Finnish babies having corrective surgery for congenital heart defects. It was from resections taken during corrective heart surgery that the thymus tissue came. It looked as if thymic and blood repertoires used V and J genes in a biased way. Related studies noted strongly shared thymic repertoires across unrelated people.

The genes are TRBV6-5 and TRBJ1-1; TRBD1 might be the D (6 bases). The specimen sequenced was thymocytes. The TCR comes from a boy under two years old with a congenital heart defect. CDR3 bases: TGTGCCAGCAGTTCGGAAAGGCAACAGGGGAACACTGAAGCTTTCTTT. Amino acids: CASSSERQQGNTEAFF.